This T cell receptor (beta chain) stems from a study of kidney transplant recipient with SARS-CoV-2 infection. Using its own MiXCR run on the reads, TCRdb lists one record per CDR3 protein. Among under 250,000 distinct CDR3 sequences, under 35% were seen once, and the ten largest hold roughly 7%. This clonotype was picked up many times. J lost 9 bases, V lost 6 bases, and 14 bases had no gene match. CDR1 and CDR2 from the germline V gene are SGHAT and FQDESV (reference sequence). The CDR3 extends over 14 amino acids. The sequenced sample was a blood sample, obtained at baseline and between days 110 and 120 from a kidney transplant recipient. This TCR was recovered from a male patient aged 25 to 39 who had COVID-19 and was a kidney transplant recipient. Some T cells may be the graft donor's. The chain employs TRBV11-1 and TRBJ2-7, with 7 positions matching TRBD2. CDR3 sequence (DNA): TGTGCCAGCAGACGACGGGGGGACCTTCGCGTGCAGTACTTC. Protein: CASRRRGDLRVQYF. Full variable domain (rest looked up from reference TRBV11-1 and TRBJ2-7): EAEVAQSPRYKITEKSQAVAFWCDPISGHATLYWYRQILGQGPELLVQFQDESVVDDSQLPKDRFSAERLKGVDSTLKIQPAELGDSAMYLCASRRRGDLRVQYFGPGTRLTVT.